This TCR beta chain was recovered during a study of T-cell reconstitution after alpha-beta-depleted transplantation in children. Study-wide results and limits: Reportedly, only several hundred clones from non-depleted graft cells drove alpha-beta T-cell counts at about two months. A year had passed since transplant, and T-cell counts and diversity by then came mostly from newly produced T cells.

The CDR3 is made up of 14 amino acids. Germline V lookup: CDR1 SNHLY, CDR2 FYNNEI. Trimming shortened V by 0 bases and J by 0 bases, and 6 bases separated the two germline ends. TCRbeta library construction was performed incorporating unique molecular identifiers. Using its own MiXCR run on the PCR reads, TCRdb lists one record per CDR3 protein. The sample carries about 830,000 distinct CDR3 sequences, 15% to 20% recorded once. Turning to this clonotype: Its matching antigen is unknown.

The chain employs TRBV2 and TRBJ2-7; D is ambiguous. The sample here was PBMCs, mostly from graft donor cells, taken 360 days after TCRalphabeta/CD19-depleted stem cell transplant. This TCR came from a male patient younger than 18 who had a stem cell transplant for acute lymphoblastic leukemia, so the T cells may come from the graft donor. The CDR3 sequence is CASSEAAHSYEQYF. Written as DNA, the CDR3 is TGTGCCAGCAGTGAAGCCGCCCACTCCTACGAGCAGTACTTC.